One TCR beta chain is described in this entry. Its antigen remains unknown. Study observations and caveats: The larger cohort examined one V-J beta rearrangement, not whole repertoires. Tumor memory CD4+ T cell TCR gene usage clustered with blood and lymph node memory CD4+ cells and lymph node naive CD4+ cells.

Via MiXCR, TCRdb re-called the 5' RACE reads, giving one row per CDR3 protein. The sample lists about 47,000 distinct CDR3 sequences, roughly 28% occurring once. Per germline, CDR1 SQVTM and CDR2 ANQGSEA. The CDR3 is 13 amino acids. Trimming left V 4 bases short and J 2 bases short, with 10 bases between. The chain links TRBV29-1 to TRBJ2-3; possibly TRBD1 for D (6 bases). The sequenced material came from naive CD4+ T cells sorted from blood. The subset is: naive CD4+ T cells, CD4+CD45RA+CD25-. The clonotype was recovered from a female donor with breast cancer. The CDR3 DNA sequence: TGCAGCGTTGCTGGACAGAACACAGATACGCAGTATTTT. It encodes CSVAGQNTDTQYF.